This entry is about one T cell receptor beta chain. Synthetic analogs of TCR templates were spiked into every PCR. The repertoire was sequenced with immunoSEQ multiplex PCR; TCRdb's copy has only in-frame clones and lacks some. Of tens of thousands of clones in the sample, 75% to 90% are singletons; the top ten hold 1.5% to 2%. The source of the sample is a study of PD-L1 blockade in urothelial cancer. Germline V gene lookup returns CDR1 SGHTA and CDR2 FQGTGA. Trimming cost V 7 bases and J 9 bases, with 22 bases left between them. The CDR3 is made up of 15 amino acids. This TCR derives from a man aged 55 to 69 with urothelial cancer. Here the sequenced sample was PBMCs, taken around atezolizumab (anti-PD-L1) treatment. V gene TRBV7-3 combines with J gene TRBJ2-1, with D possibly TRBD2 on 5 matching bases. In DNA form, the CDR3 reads TGTGCCAGCACCTTCCTAGGGTGGGGAGTGAGTGAGCAGTTCTTC. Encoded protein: CASTFLGWGVSEQFF. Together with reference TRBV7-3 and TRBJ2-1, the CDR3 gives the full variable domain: GAGVSQTPSNKVTEKGKYVELRCDPISGHTALYWYRQSLGQGPEFLIYFQGTGAADDSGLPNDRFFAVRPEGSVSTLKIQRTERGDSAVYLCASTFLGWGVSEQFFGPGTRLTVL.